This T cell receptor beta chain derives from a study of CD8+CD57+ T cells in acquired aplastic anemia. Patients sequenced had flow cytometry evidence of CD8+CD57+ cell expansion. Germline values: CDR1 SEHNR, CDR2 FQNEAQ (reference sequence). The CDR3 runs 16 residues. Trimming stripped 2 bases from V and 3 bases from J, with 16 bases between. Investigators profiled TCR beta VDJ and CDR3 from genomic DNA template. TCRdb ran MiXCR on the reads and lists one entry per CDR3 protein. The data contain under 350,000 distinct CDR3 sequences, 45% to 65% of them singletons. The sample consisted of sorted CD4+, CD8+, or CD8+CD57+ T cells (not recorded which) from PBMCs. This TCR was recovered from a human donor with aplastic anemia. The V gene is TRBV7-9, the J gene TRBJ1-1, with D tentatively TRBD1 (6 bases). Written as DNA, the CDR3 is TGTGCCAGCAGCTTAAGTTGGAGACAGGATGACACTGAAGCTTTCTTT. Its translation is CASSLSWRQDDTEAFF.